This is a list of T cell receptor beta chains from one sample in a study of metastatic and nonmetastatic thyroid tumors. MiXCR reprocessed the PCR reads for TCRdb. The profile covers some 17,000 clones, with about 29% appearing a single time and about 14% taken by the ten largest. The sequenced material came from tumor tissue. These TCRs come from a female donor with papillary thyroid cancer or a benign thyroid nodule (not recorded which). Some clones in this sample may be carry-over from other donors' samples. Both conserved end residues are part of each CDR3. D genes are given only for firm matches. A row's size may be missing; if present it is once, few, many or a size class.

clone size	D gene	J gene	V gene	CDR3 length	CDR3 protein	CDR3 DNA
-	TRBD2	TRBJ2-7	TRBV4-1	16	CASSQPAGTSVFEQYF	TGCGCCAGCAGCCAACCTGCAGGGACTAGCGTCTTCGAGCAGTACTTC
many	-	TRBJ2-5	TRBV11-3	17	CASSTGRLRGFQETQYF	TGTGCCAGCAGTACGGGCCGCTTGCGGGGCTTCCAAGAGACCCAGTACTTC
many	-	TRBJ1-4	TRBV10-3	13	CACKQGPNEKLFF	TGTGCCTGCAAGCAGGGCCCTAATGAAAAACTGTTTTTT
few	-	TRBJ2-5	TRBV7-6	12	CASSLVKETQYF	TGTGCCAGCAGCTTAGTTAAAGAGACCCAGTACTTC
many	-	TRBJ2-7	TRBV3-1	15	CASSQSQGHRYEQYF	TGTGCCAGCAGCCAAAGCCAGGGACACCGCTACGAGCAGTACTTC
-	TRBD2	TRBJ2-7	TRBV4-2	17	CASSQSAPSGRAYEQYF	TGTGCCAGCAGCCAATCGGCTCCCAGCGGGAGGGCGTACGAGCAGTACTTC
-	TRBD2	TRBJ2-7	TRBV20-1	14	CSAKKGGRDYEQYF	TGCAGTGCTAAAAAAGGAGGGAGGGACTACGAGCAGTACTTC
many	-	TRBJ2-4	TRBV28	14	CASSFVLPKNIQYF	TGTGCCAGCAGTTTCGTTTTACCCAAAAACATTCAGTACTTC
few	-	TRBJ1-6	TRBV3-1	15	CASSQDGKGYSPLHF	TGTGCCAGCAGCCAAGATGGGAAGGGATATTCACCCCTCCACTTT
medium-sized	TRBD1	TRBJ2-7	TRBV6-2/TRBV6-3	16	CASSYRPGQGVYEQYF	TGTGCCAGCAGTTACCGTCCGGGACAGGGCGTCTACGAGCAGTACTTC
many	-	TRBJ2-1	TRBV27	12	CASSLNYNEQFF	TGTGCCAGCAGTTTGAACTACAATGAGCAGTTCTTC
-	-	TRBJ2-7	TRBV24-1	14	CATSDTVLSYEQYF	TGTGCCACCAGTGACACCGTCCTCTCCTACGAGCAGTACTTC
medium-sized	TRBD2	TRBJ2-3	TRBV6-2/TRBV6-3	15	CASRGTSGSTDTQYF	TGTGCCAGCAGGGGGACTAGCGGAAGCACAGATACGCAGTATTTT